This TCR beta chain was recorded in a study of OX40 agonist ivuxolimab in advanced cancers. Overall study: Patients in dose escalation had liver, melanoma, kidney or head and neck cancers.

TCRdb's copy holds only in-frame clones and misses some; the assay was immunoSEQ multiplex PCR. The top ten hold 2.2% of the sample, which has over 55,000 clones, approximately 90% seen once. The germline gives CDR1 SGHNT, CDR2 YENEEA. V lost 5 bases and J lost 7, with 12 bases in between. The length of the CDR3 is 14 residues. The sample consisted of CD4+ or CD8+ T cells sorted from blood, taken in a trial of the OX40 agonist ivuxolimab. This chain links TRBV11-3 with TRBJ1-6, with D maybe TRBD1 (6 bases). The TCR comes from an adult with an advanced solid tumor such as melanoma, head and neck, liver or kidney cancer. CDR3 nucleotide sequence: TGTGCCAGCAGCACAGGGTTTAACAATTCACCCCTCCACTTT. It translates to CASSTGFNNSPLHF.